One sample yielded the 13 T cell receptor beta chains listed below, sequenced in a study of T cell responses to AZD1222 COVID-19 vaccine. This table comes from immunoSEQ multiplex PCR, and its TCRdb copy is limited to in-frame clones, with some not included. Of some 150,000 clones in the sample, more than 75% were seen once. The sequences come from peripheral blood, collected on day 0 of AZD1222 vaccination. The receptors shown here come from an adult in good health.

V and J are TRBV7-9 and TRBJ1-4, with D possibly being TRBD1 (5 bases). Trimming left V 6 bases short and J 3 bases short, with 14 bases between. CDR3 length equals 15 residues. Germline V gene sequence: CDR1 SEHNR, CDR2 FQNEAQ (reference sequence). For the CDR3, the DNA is TGTGCCAGCAGTGCCAACGGGGCCGCTAATGAAAAACTGTTTTTT. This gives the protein CASSANGAANEKLFF.

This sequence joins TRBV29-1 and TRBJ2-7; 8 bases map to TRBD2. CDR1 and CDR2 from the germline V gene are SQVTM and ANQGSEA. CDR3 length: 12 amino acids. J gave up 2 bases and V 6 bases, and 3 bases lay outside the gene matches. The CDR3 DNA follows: TGCAGCGTGGTAGCGGGAACCTACGAGCAGTACTTC. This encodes CSVVAGTYEQYF.

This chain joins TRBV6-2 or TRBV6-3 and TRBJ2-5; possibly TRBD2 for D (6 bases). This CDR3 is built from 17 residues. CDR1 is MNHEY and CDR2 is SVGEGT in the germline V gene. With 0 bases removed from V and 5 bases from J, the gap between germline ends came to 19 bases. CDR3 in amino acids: CASSYSGAPGSHETQYF. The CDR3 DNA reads TGTGCCAGCAGTTACTCGGGCGCCCCCGGGAGTCACGAGACCCAGTACTTC.

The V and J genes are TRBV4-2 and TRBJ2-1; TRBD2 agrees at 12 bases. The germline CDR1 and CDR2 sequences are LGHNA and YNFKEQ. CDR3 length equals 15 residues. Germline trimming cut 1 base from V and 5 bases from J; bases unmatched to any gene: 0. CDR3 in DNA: TGTGCCAGCAGCCAAGGGACTAGCGGGGACAATGAGCAGTTCTTC. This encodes CASSQGTSGDNEQFF.

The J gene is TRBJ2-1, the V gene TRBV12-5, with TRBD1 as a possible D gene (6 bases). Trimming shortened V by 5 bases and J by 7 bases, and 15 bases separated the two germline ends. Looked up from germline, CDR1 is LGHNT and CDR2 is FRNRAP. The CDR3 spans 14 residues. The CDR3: CASGGTIRGNEQFF. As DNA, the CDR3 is TGTGCTAGTGGTGGGACAATTCGAGGGAATGAGCAGTTCTTC. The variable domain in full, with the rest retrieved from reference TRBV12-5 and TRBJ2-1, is DARVTQTPRHKVTEMGQEVTMRCQPILGHNTVFWYRQTMMQGLELLAYFRNRAPLDDSGMPKDRFSAEMPDATLATLKIQPSEPRDSAVYFCASGGTIRGNEQFFGPGTRLTVL.

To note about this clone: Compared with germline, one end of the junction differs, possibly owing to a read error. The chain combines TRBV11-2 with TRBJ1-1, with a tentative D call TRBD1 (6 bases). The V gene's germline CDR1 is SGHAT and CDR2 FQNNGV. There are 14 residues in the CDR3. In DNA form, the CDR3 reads TGTGCCAGCAGCTTGGGGGACTGGGACACGGAAGCTTTCTTT. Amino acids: CASSLGDWDTEAFF. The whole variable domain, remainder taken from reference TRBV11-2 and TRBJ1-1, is EAGVAQSPRYKIIEKRQSVAFWCNPISGHATLYWYQQILGQGPKLLIQFQNNGVVDDSQLPKDRFSAERLKGVDSTLKIQPAKLEDSAVYLCASSLGDWDTEAFFGQGTRLTVV.

The CDR3 DNA sequence: TGTGCCAGTAGTATGGTAGGGCTCCCCGGCGACGGCTACACCTTC. Encoded protein: CASSMVGLPGDGYTF. The chain carries TRBV19 and TRBJ1-2; the D is unclear. Germline V gene sequence: CDR1 LNHDA, CDR2 SQIVND (reference sequence). Deletions cut 3 bases from V and 8 bases from J, with 19 bases between. The CDR3 runs 15 residues.

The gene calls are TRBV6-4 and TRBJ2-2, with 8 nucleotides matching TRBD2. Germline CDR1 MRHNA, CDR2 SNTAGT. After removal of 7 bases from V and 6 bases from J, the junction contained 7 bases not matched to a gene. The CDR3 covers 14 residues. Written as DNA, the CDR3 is TGTGCCAGCAAGCCGGCTAGCGGGCCCGGGGAGCTGTTTTTT. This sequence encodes CASKPASGPGELFF.

The CDR3 DNA follows: TGCGCCAGCAGCTTGGAAGGTGGGCAGGGAGGAAACACCATATATTTT. This gives the protein CASSLEGGQGGNTIYF. This rearrangement joins TRBV5-1 to TRBJ1-3, with a possible D match to TRBD1 (5 bases). The V end was cut by 0 bases, the J end by 4 bases, with 14 bases between. In germline, CDR1 is SGHRS, CDR2 YFSETQ. CDR3 length: 16 amino acids.

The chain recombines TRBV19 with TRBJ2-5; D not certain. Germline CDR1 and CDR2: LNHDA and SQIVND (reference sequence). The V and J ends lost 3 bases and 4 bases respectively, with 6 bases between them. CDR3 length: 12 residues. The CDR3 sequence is CASSIGRETQYF. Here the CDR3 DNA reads TGTGCCAGTAGTATTGGGCGAGAGACCCAGTACTTC.

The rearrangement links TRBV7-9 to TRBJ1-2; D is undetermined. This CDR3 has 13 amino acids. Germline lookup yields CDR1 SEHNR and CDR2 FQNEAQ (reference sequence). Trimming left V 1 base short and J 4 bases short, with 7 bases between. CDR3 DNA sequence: TGTGCCAGCAGCTTAGATTCTTCCTATGGCTACACCTTC. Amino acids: CASSLDSSYGYTF.

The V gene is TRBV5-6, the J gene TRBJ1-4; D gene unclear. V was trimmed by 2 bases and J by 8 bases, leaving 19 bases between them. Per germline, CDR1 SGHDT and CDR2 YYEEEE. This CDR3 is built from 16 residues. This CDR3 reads CASSFSAGFRGEKLFF. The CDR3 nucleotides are TGTGCCAGCAGCTTTTCCGCCGGATTCCGGGGAGAAAAACTGTTTTTT. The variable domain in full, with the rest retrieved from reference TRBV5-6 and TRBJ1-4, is DAGVTQSPTHLIKTRGQQVTLRCSPKSGHDTVSWYQQALGQGPQFIFQYYEEEERQRGNFPDRFSGHQFPNYSSELNVNALLLGDSALYLCASSFSAGFRGEKLFFGSGTQLSVL.

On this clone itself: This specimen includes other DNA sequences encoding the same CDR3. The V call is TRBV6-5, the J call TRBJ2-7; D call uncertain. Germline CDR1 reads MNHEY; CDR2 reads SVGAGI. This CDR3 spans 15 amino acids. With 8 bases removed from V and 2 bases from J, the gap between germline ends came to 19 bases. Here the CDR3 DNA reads TGTGCCAGCCGCTTAGCTATTGTATCAACCTACGAGCAGTACTTC. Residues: CASRLAIVSTYEQYF.